This T cell receptor beta chain came from a study of cytomegalovirus exposure and HLA in healthy donors. Overall study results and limits: The study listed under 200 cytomegalovirus-associated TCR beta chains. Published work reported that the classifier diagnosed cytomegalovirus status with high specificity and sensitivity.

Turning to this clone: Its antigen remains unknown.

Measured with immunoSEQ multiplex PCR; TCRdb has only the in-frame clones, and not every one. The sample records about 240,000 clones, approximately 87% being singletons. V lost 6 bases and J lost 7; bases outside the gene matches: 7. CDR1 and CDR2 from the germline V gene are SNHLY and FYNNEI. The CDR3 sequence is 14 residues long. The receptor was derived from a man aged 18 to 30 in good health and CMV-seronegative. The sample consisted of PBMCs. This rearrangement joins TRBV2 to TRBJ2-2, with TRBD1 matching over 8 bases. The CDR3 protein is CASRKDRGGGELFF. CDR3 DNA sequence: TGTGCCAGCAGGAAAGACAGGGGCGGCGGGGAGCTGTTTTTT.